This T cell receptor beta chain was identified during a study of CD8 T cells in ankylosing spondylitis. MiXCR, run by TCRdb on the 5' RACE reads, gives a single entry per CDR3 protein. The table shows 180,000 or so distinct CDR3 sequences, with roughly 10% occurring only once. Between the trimmed V and J ends, which lost 0 bases and 1 base, there was a span of 4 bases. This CDR3 is 13 amino acids long. In germline, CDR1 is DFQATT, CDR2 SNEGSKA (reference sequence). V is TRBV20-1 and J is TRBJ1-5, with D uncertain. The source material was blood, either unsorted or a sorted T cell fraction (not recorded which). The TCR was taken from a male donor with ankylosing spondylitis or in good health (not recorded which). The DNA of the CDR3 is TGCAGTGCTAGAGATCTGAGCAATCAGCCCCAGCATTTT. Residues: CSARDLSNQPQHF.